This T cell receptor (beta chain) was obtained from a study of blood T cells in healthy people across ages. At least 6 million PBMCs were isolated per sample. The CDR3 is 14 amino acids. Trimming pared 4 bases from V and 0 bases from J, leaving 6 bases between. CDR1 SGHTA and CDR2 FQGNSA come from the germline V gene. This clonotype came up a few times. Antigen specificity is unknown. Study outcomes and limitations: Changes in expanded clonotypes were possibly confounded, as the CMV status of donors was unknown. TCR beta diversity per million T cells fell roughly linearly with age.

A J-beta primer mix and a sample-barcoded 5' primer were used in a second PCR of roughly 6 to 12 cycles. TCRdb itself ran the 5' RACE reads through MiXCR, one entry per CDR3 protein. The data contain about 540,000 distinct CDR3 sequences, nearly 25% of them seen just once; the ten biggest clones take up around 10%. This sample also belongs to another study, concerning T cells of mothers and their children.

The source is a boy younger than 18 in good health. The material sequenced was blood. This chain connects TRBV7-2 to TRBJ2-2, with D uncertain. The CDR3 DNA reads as TGTGCCAGCAGCTCGACAACGAACACCGGGGAGCTGTTTTTT. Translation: CASSSTTNTGELFF.